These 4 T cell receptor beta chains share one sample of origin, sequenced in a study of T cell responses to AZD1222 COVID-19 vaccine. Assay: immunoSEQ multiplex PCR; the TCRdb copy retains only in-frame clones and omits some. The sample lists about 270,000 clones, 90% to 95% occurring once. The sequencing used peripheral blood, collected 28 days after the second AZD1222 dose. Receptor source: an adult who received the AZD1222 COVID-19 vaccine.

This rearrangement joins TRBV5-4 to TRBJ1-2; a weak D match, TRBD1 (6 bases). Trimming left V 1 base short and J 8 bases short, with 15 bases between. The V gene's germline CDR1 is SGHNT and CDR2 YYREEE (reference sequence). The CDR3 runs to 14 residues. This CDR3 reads CASSLTAGAGGYTF. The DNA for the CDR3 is TGTGCCAGCAGCTTGACCGCAGGGGCTGGAGGCTACACCTTC.

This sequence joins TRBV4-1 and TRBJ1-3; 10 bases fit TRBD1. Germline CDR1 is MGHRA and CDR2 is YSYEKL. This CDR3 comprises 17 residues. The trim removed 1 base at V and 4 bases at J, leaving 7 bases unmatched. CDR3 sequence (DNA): TGCGCCAGCAGCCAAGTTGGCAGGGACAGGGGAGGAAACACCATATATTTT. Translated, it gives CASSQVGRDRGGNTIYF.

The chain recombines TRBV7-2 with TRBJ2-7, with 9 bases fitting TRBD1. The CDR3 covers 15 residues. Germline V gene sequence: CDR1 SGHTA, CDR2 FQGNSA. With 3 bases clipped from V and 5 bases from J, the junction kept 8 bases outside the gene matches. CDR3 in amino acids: CASSFTGTGTHEQYF. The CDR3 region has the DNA TGTGCCAGCAGCTTCACCGGGACAGGGACCCACGAGCAGTACTTC.

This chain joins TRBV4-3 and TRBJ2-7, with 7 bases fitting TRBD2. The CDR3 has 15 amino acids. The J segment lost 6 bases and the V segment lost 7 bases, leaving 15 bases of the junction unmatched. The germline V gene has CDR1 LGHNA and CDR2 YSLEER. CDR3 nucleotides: TGCGCCAGCACCGCTCTTCTCGGGACTACTGGCGAGCAGTACTTC. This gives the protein CASTALLGTTGEQYF.